The 27 T cell receptor beta chains listed next were all sequenced from one sample in a study of early T cells in non-severe SARS-CoV-2 infection. TCRdb analysed the 5' RACE reads with MiXCR anew, one entry per CDR3 protein. The profile shows around 64,000 distinct CDR3 sequences, about 10% of them singletons. Here the sequenced sample was whole blood, taken at baseline. The receptors were gathered from an adult who was a healthcare worker with PCR-confirmed SARS-CoV-2 infection or an uninfected control (not recorded which).

This clonotype was detected ten times or more. The chain employs TRBV24-1 and TRBJ2-5; TRBD1 matches 10 bases. V lost 9 bases and J lost 1; bases outside the gene matches: 7. CDR1 KGHDR and CDR2 SFDVKD come from the germline V gene. The CDR3 length is 15 residues. The CDR3 bases are TGTGCCACCTCACCGGGACAGGGGCCCCAAGAGACCCAGTACTTC. Encoded protein: CATSPGQGPQETQYF.

This clonotype has just a few counts. The chain is built from TRBV20-1 and TRBJ2-2; 9 nucleotides align to TRBD1. The J segment lost 0 bases and the V segment lost 6 bases, leaving 2 bases of the junction unmatched. The CDR3 is 14 residues long. Germline assignment: CDR1 DFQATT and CDR2 SNEGSKA (reference sequence). The CDR3 DNA reads as TGCAGTGCACGGGACAGGGCGAACACCGGGGAGCTGTTTTTT. Translated: CSARDRANTGELFF.

This chain uses TRBV5-1 with TRBJ2-1; D is perhaps TRBD2 (6 bases). In germline, CDR1 is SGHRS, CDR2 YFSETQ. This CDR3 spans 16 amino acids. V was clipped by 5 bases and J by 1 base, with 16 bases between them. CDR3 sequence (DNA): TGCGCCAGCAGACAGGAGGGAGCCGTATCCTACAATGAGCAGTTCTTC. Translation: CASRQEGAVSYNEQFF.

This clonotype was seen many times. The V gene is TRBV6-2 or TRBV6-3, the J gene TRBJ1-5, with 8 bases fitting TRBD1. V trimming: 11 bases; J trimming: 1 base; junction bases outside the gene matches: 10. Germline CDR1 reads MNHEY; CDR2 reads SVGEGT. This CDR3 comprises 15 residues. The CDR3 region is CAVRTGKISNQPQHF. DNA for the CDR3: TGTGCCGTACGGACAGGGAAGATAAGCAATCAGCCCCAGCATTTT.

This clonotype was counted only a few times. The chain combines TRBV12-2 with TRBJ2-7; the D call in the table, TRBD1, was not verified against the DNA. TRBV12-2 is reported as a pseudogene. This CDR3 is 16 amino acids long. The CDR3 spells CASRSWGTGQSYEQYF. CDR3 sequence (DNA): TGTGCAAGTCGCTCTTGGGGGACAGGTCAATCCTACGAGCAGTACTTC.

The chain is built from TRBV10-3 and TRBJ2-5, with TRBD2 as a possible D gene (5 bases). This CDR3 spans 14 amino acids. Germline CDR1 ENHRY, CDR2 SYGVKD. The V end was cut by 11 bases, the J end by 3 bases, with 19 bases between. The CDR3 nucleotides read TGTGCCGTTAGGAGGCGGACGGGCGAAGAGACCCAGTACTTC. Residues: CAVRRRTGEETQYF.

This clonotype was seen many times. This rearrangement joins TRBV10-1 to TRBJ2-5; 10 positions agree with TRBD1. V trimming: 0 bases; J trimming: 5 bases; junction bases outside the gene matches: 6. The CDR3 loop spans 16 amino acids. CDR1 is WNHNN, CDR2 SYGVQD, per germline (reference sequence). DNA of the CDR3: TGCGCCAGCAGTGAGTCGACAGGGGGCGGTAAGGAGACCCAGTACTTC. This gives the protein CASSESTGGGKETQYF.

This rearrangement joins TRBV20-1 to TRBJ1-1; possibly TRBD1 for D (5 bases). The germline V and J ends were trimmed by 1 base and 9 bases, with 9 bases remaining between them. Germline V gene data show CDR1 as DFQATT and CDR2 as SNEGSKA (reference sequence). The CDR3 totals 11 residues. CDR3 region: CSARARAQAFF. Here the CDR3 DNA reads TGCAGTGCTAGAGCCAGGGCCCAAGCTTTCTTT.

This chain uses TRBV18 with TRBJ2-1; D not resolved. This CDR3 contains 12 residues. Germline-derived CDR1 and CDR2 are KGHSH and LQKENI. The V end lost 2 bases, the J end lost 9 bases, and 8 bases lay between the germline ends. CDR3 nucleotides: TGTGCCAGCTCACCAAGCAGTAGTGAGCAGTTCTTC. It translates to CASSPSSSEQFF.

The rearrangement joins TRBV12-3 or TRBV12-4 to TRBJ2-4, with D possibly matching TRBD1 (5 bases). The CDR3 consists of 12 residues. Trimming took 7 bases from V and 9 from J, leaving 13 bases between them. CDR3 sequence: CASTSTEAIQYF. The DNA for the CDR3 is TGTGCCAGCACTTCGACAGAAGCCATTCAGTACTTC.

As to this clonotype: The germline gene is not matched at one end of the junction; a read error may be the cause. The V and J genes are TRBV7-7 and TRBJ2-7, with TRBD1 matching over 9 bases. The CDR3 length is 13 residues. The germline gives CDR1 SSHAT, CDR2 FNYEAQ (reference sequence). The CDR3 nucleotides are TGTGCTAGCAGCCGGGGACAGGGAGCCGAGCAGTACTTC. This translates into CASSRGQGAEQYF.

The V gene is TRBV5-1, the J gene TRBJ1-5; D gene unclear. The V end was cut by 4 bases, the J end by 5 bases, with 10 bases between. The CDR3 is 13 residues long. Germline lookup yields CDR1 SGHRS and CDR2 YFSETQ. The CDR3 spells CASSPDGHQPQHF. The CDR3 coding sequence is TGCGCCAGCAGCCCGGACGGGCATCAGCCCCAGCATTTT.

This clonotype was recorded a few times. J is TRBJ1-1 and V is TRBV7-2; no reliable D call. The CDR3 extends over 14 amino acids. V lost 5 bases and J 5 bases, leaving 15 bases between the germline ends. The germline CDR1 and CDR2 sequences are SGHTA and FQGNSA. The CDR3 here is CASSQTVGKTEAFF. The CDR3 DNA reads as TGTGCCAGCAGCCAAACAGTAGGCAAGACTGAAGCTTTCTTT. The full variable domain, in which reference TRBV7-2 and TRBJ1-1 provide the parts outside the CDR3, is GAGVSQSPSNKVTEKGKDVELRCDPISGHTALYWYRQSLGQGLEFLIYFQGNSAPDKSGLPSDRFSAERTGGSVSTLTIQRTQQEDSAVYLCASSQTVGKTEAFFGQGTRLTVV.

CDR3 bases: TGTGCCAGCAGACAGGGGAAAAACACTGAAGCTTTCTTT. Its translation: CASRQGKNTEAFF. V and J are TRBV6-5 and TRBJ1-1; 7 bases fit TRBD1. The CDR3 spans 13 residues. Germline CDR1 and CDR2: MNHEY and SVGAGI. The V gene end was trimmed by 6 bases and the J gene end by 2 bases; junction bases not matched to a gene: 3.

This rearrangement joins TRBV20-1 to TRBJ1-2, with 8 bases aligning to TRBD1. The germline V gene encodes CDR1 DFQATT and CDR2 SNEGSKA (reference sequence). V trimming: 3 bases; J trimming: 4 bases; junction bases outside the gene matches: 4. The CDR3 covers 13 residues. CDR3 nucleotides: TGCAGTGCTAGCGGAGACAGGGGCTATGGCTACACCTTC. It encodes CSASGDRGYGYTF.

This clonotype was seen only a few times. The chain combines TRBV6-5 with TRBJ2-3; D is perhaps TRBD2 (5 bases). Trimming removed 5 bases from V and 10 bases from J, with 10 bases in between. This CDR3 spans 11 amino acids. Germline V gene sequence: CDR1 MNHEY, CDR2 SVGAGI. The CDR3 DNA sequence: TGTGCCAGCAGTACATACGGGGCGCAGTATTTT. This sequence encodes CASSTYGAQYF.

This clonotype was recorded many times. The chain uses TRBV12-3 or TRBV12-4 and TRBJ1-1; TRBD1 might be the D (6 bases). This CDR3 has 16 amino acids. The V gene lost 2 bases and the J gene lost 0 bases, with 13 bases spanning the gap. In DNA, the CDR3 is TGTGCCAGCAGTTTACCGGCAGGGGACATGAACACTGAAGCTTTCTTT. Its translation is CASSLPAGDMNTEAFF.

The sample holds a few counts of this clonotype. The rearrangement uses TRBV12-3 or TRBV12-4 and TRBJ2-1; D is ambiguous. V was cut by 0 bases and J by 6 bases, with 6 bases left in between. The CDR3 length is 13 residues. CDR3 region: CASSLATFNEQFF. CDR3 coding DNA: TGTGCCAGCAGTTTAGCGACATTCAATGAGCAGTTCTTC.

In this sample, this clonotype turned up many times. The rearrangement joins TRBV11-2 to TRBJ1-1; possible D gene TRBD1, 6 bases. The CDR3 runs to 14 residues. V lost 1 base, J lost 0 bases, and 6 bases lay in between. Germline V lookup: CDR1 SGHAT, CDR2 FQNNGV. CDR3 DNA: TGTGCCAGCAGCTTAGCAGGGGTGAACACTGAAGCTTTCTTT. As protein: CASSLAGVNTEAFF.

The table lists this clonotype with a few counts. The rearrangement joins TRBV12-3 or TRBV12-4 to TRBJ2-3; TRBD2 might be the D (5 bases). The CDR3 runs 14 residues. Trimming pared 2 bases from V and 6 bases from J, leaving 12 bases between. The CDR3 nucleotides are TGTGCCAGCAGTTTAAAACTAGTACGCGATACGCAGTATTTT. It codes for CASSLKLVRDTQYF.

With regard to this clonotype: Relative to the germline gene, one junction end is altered; a read error may explain this. The CDR3 sequence: CASSRDRSDYQPRHF. CDR3 coding DNA: TGCGCCAGCAGCCGGGACAGGAGTGATTATCAGCCCCGGCATTTT. This sequence joins TRBV4-1 and TRBJ1-5, with TRBD1 matching 8 bases. The CDR3 is made up of 15 amino acids. Looked up from germline, CDR1 is MGHRA and CDR2 is YSYEKL.

The chain uses TRBV12-3 or TRBV12-4 and TRBJ1-2; 8 bases map to TRBD1. The J segment lost 4 bases and the V segment lost 6 bases, leaving 4 bases of the junction unmatched. The CDR3 has 13 residues. CDR3 bases: TGTGCCAGCAGACCAGGGGGCCCCTATGGCTACACCTTC. This translates into CASRPGGPYGYTF.

There are many counts of this clonotype. The chain recombines TRBV2 with TRBJ2-2; D unresolved. Germline V gene lookup returns CDR1 SNHLY and CDR2 FYNNEI. The CDR3 contains 14 residues. V lost 7 bases and J 3 bases, leaving 12 bases between the germline ends. The CDR3 is CASKSQRDTGELFF. The CDR3 DNA sequence: TGTGCCAGCAAGTCGCAGCGAGACACCGGGGAGCTGTTTTTT. The variable domain in full, with the rest retrieved from reference TRBV2 and TRBJ2-2, is EPEVTQTPSHQVTQMGQEVILRCVPISNHLYFYWYRQILGQKVEFLVSFYNNEISEKSEIFDDQFSVERPDGSNFTLKIRSTKLEDSAMYFCASKSQRDTGELFFGEGSRLTVL.

The chain employs TRBV11-3 and TRBJ1-6; D is uncertain. The CDR3 consists of 13 residues. Germline V lookup: CDR1 SGHNT, CDR2 YENEEA. Trimming removed 2 bases at V and 8 bases at J, with 7 bases between. CDR3 DNA: TGTGCCAGCAGCTTATTTGGGGATTCACCCCTCCACTTT. This gives the protein CASSLFGDSPLHF.

The chain combines TRBV4-1 with TRBJ2-5, with 7 bases that match TRBD1. V lost 0 bases, J lost 5 bases, and 12 bases stayed unmatched. The germline V gene encodes CDR1 MGHRA and CDR2 YSYEKL. The length of the CDR3 is 17 residues. CDR3 sequence reads: CASSQDSRQGIGETQYF. The CDR3 DNA follows: TGCGCCAGCAGCCAAGACTCTAGACAGGGCATCGGGGAGACCCAGTACTTC.

This clonotype was recorded a few times. The rearrangement joins TRBV3-1 to TRBJ2-7, with TRBD1 identical over 7 bases. The junction had 13 bases not matched to a gene; V was cut back by 3 bases and J by 2 bases. Germline CDR1 LGHDT, CDR2 YNNKEL (reference sequence). The CDR3 covers 17 residues. CDR3 DNA sequence: TGTGCCAGCAGCCATTCCTTGGGACAGAGGATTACCTACGAGCAGTACTTC. Protein product: CASSHSLGQRITYEQYF.

The chain is built from TRBV29-1 and TRBJ2-7, with D uncertain. Germline lookup yields CDR1 SQVTM and CDR2 ANQGSEA. This CDR3 region has 13 residues. Trimming removed 7 bases at V and 5 bases at J, with 18 bases between. As DNA, the CDR3 is TGCAGCGCCAGGACCGGAATGGTCAACGAGCAGTACTTC. Protein product: CSARTGMVNEQYF.